The 14 T cell receptor beta chains below were found in one sample sequenced in a study of tissue T cells after allogeneic stem cell transplantation. The repertoire was sequenced with immunoSEQ multiplex PCR; TCRdb's copy has only in-frame clones and lacks some. The top ten clones hold 14% of a sample with 6,000 to 9,500 clones, around 78% of them seen once. Here the sequenced sample was skin, taken at autopsy. These receptors were obtained from a male patient aged 60 or over with steroid-refractory graft-versus-host disease after an allogeneic stem cell transplant. The T cells may come from the graft donor.

By share of the sample, this clone is medium-sized. The V gene is TRBV6-5, the J gene TRBJ1-2, with TRBD1 as a possible D gene (5 bases). V was shortened by 9 bases and J by 5 bases, with 13 bases between the two germline ends. This CDR3 spans 12 amino acids. Germline V gives CDR1 MNHEY, CDR2 SVGAGI. The CDR3 loop reads CASTQTAYGYTF. As DNA, the CDR3 is TGTGCCAGTACACAGACAGCTTATGGCTACACCTTC.

The chain employs TRBV19 and TRBJ2-7, with 7 bases matching TRBD2. CDR1 and CDR2 (germline): LNHDA, SQIVND (reference sequence). After removal of 4 bases from V and 3 bases from J, the junction contained 6 bases not matched to a gene. This CDR3 comprises 14 residues. In nucleotides, the CDR3 is TGTGCCAGTAGTAGCGGGGGACGCCACTACGAGCAGTACTTC. Translation: CASSSGGRHYEQYF.

This clone is labeled large. The V and J genes are TRBV5-1 and TRBJ2-7; D gene uncertain. V was clipped by 0 bases and J by 6 bases, with 13 bases between them. The CDR3 has 14 amino acids. Germline assignment: CDR1 SGHRS and CDR2 YFSETQ. DNA for the CDR3: TGCGCCAGCAGCTTGGATTCCGGGTATTTCGAGCAGTACTTC. It codes for CASSLDSGYFEQYF.

The rearrangement uses TRBV5-6 and TRBJ2-3, with D possibly TRBD2 on 6 matching bases. CDR3 length: 14 residues. V was clipped by 2 bases and J by 1 base, with 8 bases between them. Per the germline V gene, CDR1 is SGHDT and CDR2 is YYEEEE. The CDR3 sequence is CASSFTGGTDTQYF. The CDR3 DNA reads as TGTGCCAGCAGCTTCACGGGGGGCACAGATACGCAGTATTTT. Full variable domain (remainder filled in from reference TRBV5-6 and TRBJ2-3): DAGVTQSPTHLIKTRGQQVTLRCSPKSGHDTVSWYQQALGQGPQFIFQYYEEEERQRGNFPDRFSGHQFPNYSSELNVNALLLGDSALYLCASSFTGGTDTQYFGPGTRLTVL.

The chain carries TRBV11-2 and TRBJ1-2; 8 nucleotides align to TRBD1. CDR1 is SGHAT, CDR2 FQNNGV, per germline. V trimming: 6 bases; J trimming: 4 bases; junction bases outside the gene matches: 7. This CDR3 is 14 amino acids long. The CDR3 spells CASRLGQGGYGYTF. In nucleotides, the CDR3 is TGTGCCAGCAGGCTAGGACAGGGCGGCTATGGCTACACCTTC. Using reference TRBV11-2 and TRBJ1-2 for the parts outside the CDR3, the full variable domain is EAGVAQSPRYKIIEKRQSVAFWCNPISGHATLYWYQQILGQGPKLLIQFQNNGVVDDSQLPKDRFSAERLKGVDSTLKIQPAKLEDSAVYLCASRLGQGGYGYTFGSGTRLTVV.

Relative to its sample, this clone is medium-sized. The chain combines TRBV5-6 with TRBJ2-7, with D possibly being TRBD1 or TRBD2 (5 bases each). The CDR3 loop spans 14 amino acids. Germline values: CDR1 SGHDT, CDR2 YYEEEE. V was shortened by 7 bases and J by 1 base, with 15 bases between the two germline ends. CDR3 in amino acids: CASDAGTVSYEQYF. The CDR3, as DNA: TGTGCCAGCGACGCCGGGACGGTATCCTACGAGCAGTACTTC.

The genes are TRBV15 and TRBJ1-5, with a tentative D call TRBD1 (5 bases). Trimming pared 2 bases from V and 6 bases from J, leaving 14 bases between. Looked up from germline, CDR1 is LNHNV and CDR2 is YYDKDF (reference sequence). The CDR3 has 15 residues. The CDR3 region is CATSRIETVGQPQHF. CDR3 DNA sequence: TGTGCCACCAGCAGAATTGAGACAGTGGGTCAGCCCCAGCATTTT.

The CDR3 DNA sequence: TGTGCCAGCAGCGCCGGGACAGGGGAATTAAACACTGAAGCTTTCTTT. It translates to CASSAGTGELNTEAFF. This chain joins TRBV7-6 and TRBJ1-1; TRBD1 aligns across 10 bases. J was trimmed by 2 bases and V by 5 bases; bases with no gene match: 8. The CDR3 is 16 residues long. CDR1 and CDR2 (germline): SGHVS, FNYEAQ.

V and J are TRBV5-6 and TRBJ2-7; possibly TRBD2 for D (5 bases). This CDR3 comprises 16 residues. CDR1 is SGHDT, CDR2 YYEEEE, per germline. V shed 0 bases and J shed 2 bases, with 15 bases lying between them. The CDR3 coding sequence is TGTGCCAGCAGCTTGGGGGGTTTTTGGGAGCCCTACGAGCAGTACTTC. Amino acid sequence: CASSLGGFWEPYEQYF.

This clone was counted once. The chain links TRBV28 to TRBJ2-6; TRBD1 aligns across 8 bases. Looked up from germline, CDR1 is MDHEN and CDR2 is SYDVKM. Trimming at V came to 5 bases and at J to 0 bases, leaving 15 bases not matched to a gene. This CDR3 is built from 20 residues. The chain's CDR3 is CASSTLQTGTGYSGANVLTF. For the CDR3, the DNA is TGTGCCAGCAGTACCTTACAAACCGGGACAGGTTACTCTGGGGCCAACGTCCTGACTTTC.

The chain combines TRBV7-9 with TRBJ2-7, with TRBD1 matching 7 bases. In germline, CDR1 is SEHNR, CDR2 FQNEAQ (reference sequence). The CDR3 length is 13 residues. With 4 bases clipped from V and 9 bases from J, the junction kept 9 bases outside the gene matches. CDR3 loop: CASSSDRVHGQYF. CDR3 coding DNA: TGTGCCAGCAGCTCCGACAGGGTCCACGGGCAGTACTTC.

The J gene is TRBJ1-4, the V gene TRBV7-9; D unresolved. The germline V gene has CDR1 SEHNR and CDR2 FQNEAQ (reference sequence). The CDR3 is made up of 16 amino acids. The germline V and J ends were trimmed by 5 bases and 7 bases, with 20 bases remaining between them. The CDR3: CASSPNPHGTVEKLFF. CDR3 coding DNA: TGTGCCAGCAGCCCTAACCCCCACGGAACGGTTGAAAAACTGTTTTTT.

This clone was seen more than once but under ten times. The genes are TRBV6-5 and TRBJ1-1, with D possibly matching TRBD1 (6 bases). The CDR3 has 12 residues. Trimming cost V 6 bases and J 4 bases, with 9 bases left between them. Germline CDR1 MNHEY, CDR2 SVGAGI. For the CDR3, the DNA is TGTGCCAGCAGACAGGGCATCACTGAAGCTTTCTTT. As protein: CASRQGITEAFF.

V and J are TRBV15 and TRBJ1-5; TRBD1 might be the D (6 bases). The CDR3 contains 14 residues. Germline V gene sequence: CDR1 LNHNV, CDR2 YYDKDF (reference sequence). Trimming took 1 base from V and 7 from J, leaving 11 bases between them. In DNA, the CDR3 is TGTGCCACCAGCAGAGGGTCGGACAGCCAGCCCCAGCATTTT. This gives the protein CATSRGSDSQPQHF.